The present TCR beta chain was sequenced within a study of regulatory T cells in long-lasting Graves disease. The time point was: newly diagnosed GD, antithyroid drugs for less than 3 months. PBMCs provided the RNA from which the TCR library was made. This clonotype was observed many times. Arm-PCR with iRepertoire HTBI primers amplified the CDR3 regions for these TCR beta libraries. TCRdb independently ran MiXCR on the multiplex PCR reads; one entry per CDR3 protein. The table shows 350,000 to 450,000 distinct CDR3 sequences, with over 12% occurring only once. These data were also filed under a second study, of T cells in Graves' hyperthyroidism and ophthalmopathy.

This sequence was found in a middle-aged woman with Graves disease. Sequenced here: peripheral blood mononuclear cells (PBMCs), sampled at new diagnosis, from a patient treated with antithyroid drugs.

CDR3 nucleotide sequence: TGTGCCAGCAGTTTCCGACAGGGCTTCGACCAGCCCCAGCATTTT. Translating it yields CASSFRQGFDQPQHF. The V call is TRBV27, the J call TRBJ1-5, with 7 bases lining up with TRBD1. The length of the CDR3 is 15 residues. V was pared by 3 bases and J by 7 bases, with 9 bases of the junction left unmatched. The germline V gene has CDR1 MNHEY and CDR2 SMNVEV (reference sequence).